This T cell receptor beta chain was sequenced for a study of blood T cell repertoires in COVID-19. Study at large: Acute and convalescent COVID-19 specimens originated in the United States, Italy and Spain. The analysed material was cDNA or gDNA that came from T cells, B-cell-depleted T cells, or PBMCs.

CDR1 and CDR2 from the germline V gene are KGHSH and LQKENI. The CDR3 consists of 14 residues. Original processing methods: The assay estimated nucleated cells by amplifying reference gene primers. Clones were read by immunoSEQ multiplex PCR, and TCRdb kept only the in-frame ones, dropping some. That table is the source of V, J and clone size, and D and trimming were worked out from the DNA. This sample has some 140,000 clones; approximately 82% occur once, and the top ten carry approximately 11%. As regards this clone: At one end the junction does not follow the germline gene, possibly because of a read error.

J is TRBJ1-3 and V is TRBV18; perhaps TRBD1 as D (5 bases). This TCR was recovered from a man aged 60-69 years who had recovered from COVID-19. The sequenced sample consisted of peripheral blood. CDR3 protein: CASSPGQGGDTIYF. CDR3 in DNA: TGTGCCAGCTCACCGGGCCAGGGTGGAGACACCATATATTTT.